Listed here is a single T cell receptor beta chain. Its antigen specificity is not known. Nothing much larger sits one base from this clone, and base qualities are not available. The data were taken from a study of blood T cell repertoires in COVID-19 (dated by TCRdb to the early 2020s). Turning to the overall study: Collaborator samples came from the United States, Italy and Spain and covered acute and convalescent phases of COVID-19. The prospective study material was composed of cDNA or gDNA derived from T cells, B-cell-depleted T cells, or PBMCs. Subjects who had been exposed to COVID-19, were actively infected with it, or had recovered from it provided the deeply sampled blood TCRbeta repertoires that made up the dataset. The repertoires were released in a freely available public database meant as a resource for research on the immune response to SARS-CoV-2. Samples were obtained from the ongoing ImmuneRACE study (first 160 participants) and from 1,000 to 1,500 subjects provided by 6 global collaborators. The sample metadata nearly always contained a de-identified subject ID, COVID-19 status, age in years and sex. Where HLA class I and class II types were available, the types were taken from metadata supplied by the sample provider, not from assay-based typing. Findings and caveats that apply to the study as a whole: The quantity of clinical and demographic metadata differed by source and by participant and was supplied without curation.

Collaborating institutions collected whole blood in K2EDTA tubes following their own protocols. For TCRbeta analysis, collaborators shipped samples as frozen whole blood, isolated PBMCs, or DNA extracted from either of those sample types. TCRbeta CDR3 regions were amplified from genomic DNA by means of the immunoSEQ Assay, a bias-controlled multiplex PCR. The authors' pipeline ran thus. Nucleated cell counts per sample were estimated from amplification of reference gene primers within the assay. To quantify the absolute abundance of each unique TCRbeta CDR3 rearrangement, sequence reads were collapsed and filtered. For each sample, productive Simpson clonality was calculated as the square root of Simpson's diversity index across productive rearrangements. In TCRdb, the immuneACCESS table is reduced to in-frame sequences with V and J assigned. These tables do not hold every clone; where another copy was compared, an unresolved V gene accounts for under half, and the others remain unexplained. From that table come the V and J calls and clone size; the DNA was used to work out D and trimming. The sample yields over 250,000 clones; around 90% were counted once. The top ten constitute around 0.8% of the sample.

The sequenced material came from peripheral blood. The clonotype originates from a woman in her twenties or thirties with acute or convalescent COVID-19.

In nucleotides, the sequence is TGTGCCTGGAGTAAATGGGACAGGGGCAACTATGGCTACACCTTC. Its protein reads: CAWSKWDRGNYGYTF. The V and J segments used are TRBV30 and TRBJ1-2; TRBD1 lines up with 10 middle nucleotides. The CDR3 spans 15 residues, from the cysteine through the phenylalanine. Only CDR3 DNA is held: 45 bases, read in frame from base 1. Ends trimmed: V by 2 bases, J by 2 bases; bases unmatched to a gene: 5. Reading the germline V gene (reference sequence) gives CDR1 GTSNPN and CDR2 SVGIG.